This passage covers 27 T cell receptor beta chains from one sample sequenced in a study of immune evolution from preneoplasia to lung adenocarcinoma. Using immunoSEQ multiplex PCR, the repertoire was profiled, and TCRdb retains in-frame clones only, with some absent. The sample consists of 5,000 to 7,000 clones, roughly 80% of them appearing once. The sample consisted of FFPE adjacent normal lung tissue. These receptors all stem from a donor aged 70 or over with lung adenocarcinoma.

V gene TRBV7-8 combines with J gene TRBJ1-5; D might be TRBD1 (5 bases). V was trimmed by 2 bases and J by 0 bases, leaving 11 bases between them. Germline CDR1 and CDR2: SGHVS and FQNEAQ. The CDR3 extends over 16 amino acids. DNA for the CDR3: TGTGCCAGCAGCTTAAGGGGCGGGCTTAGCAATCAGCCCCAGCATTTT. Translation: CASSLRGGLSNQPQHF.

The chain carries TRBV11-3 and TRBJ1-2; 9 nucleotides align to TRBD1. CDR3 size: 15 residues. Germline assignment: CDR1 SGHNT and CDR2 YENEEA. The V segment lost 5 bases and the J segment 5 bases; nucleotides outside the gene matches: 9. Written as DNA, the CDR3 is TGTGCCAGCAGCCCCGGGACAGGGTTGAGTTATGGCTACACCTTC. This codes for CASSPGTGLSYGYTF.

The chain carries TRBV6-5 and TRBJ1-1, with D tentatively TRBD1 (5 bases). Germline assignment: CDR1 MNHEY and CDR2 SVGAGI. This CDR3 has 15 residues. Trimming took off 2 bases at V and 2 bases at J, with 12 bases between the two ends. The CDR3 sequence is CASSYGAGRNTEAFF. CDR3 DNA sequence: TGTGCCAGCAGTTACGGGGCGGGGCGTAACACTGAAGCTTTCTTT.

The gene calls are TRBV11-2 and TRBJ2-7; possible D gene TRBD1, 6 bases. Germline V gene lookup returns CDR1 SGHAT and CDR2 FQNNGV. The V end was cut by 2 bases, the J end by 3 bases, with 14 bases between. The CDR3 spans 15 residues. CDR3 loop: CASSLTWDTLYEQYF. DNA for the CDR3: TGTGCCAGCAGCTTAACTTGGGACACCCTCTACGAGCAGTACTTC.

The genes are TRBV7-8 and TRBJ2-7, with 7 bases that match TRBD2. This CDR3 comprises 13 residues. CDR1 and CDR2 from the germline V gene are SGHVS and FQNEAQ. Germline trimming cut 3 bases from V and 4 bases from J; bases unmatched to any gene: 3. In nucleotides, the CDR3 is TGTGCCAGCAGCTTGCGACTAGCTTACGAGCAGTACTTC. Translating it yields CASSLRLAYEQYF.

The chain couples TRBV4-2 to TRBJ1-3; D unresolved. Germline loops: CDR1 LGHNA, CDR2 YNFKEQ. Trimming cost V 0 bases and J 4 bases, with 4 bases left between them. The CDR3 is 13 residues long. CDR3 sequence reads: CASSQDTGNTIYF. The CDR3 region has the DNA TGTGCCAGCAGCCAAGATACCGGAAACACCATATATTTT.

CDR3 amino acids: CASKRYQETQYF. DNA for the CDR3: TGTGCCAGCAAAAGGTACCAAGAGACCCAGTACTTC. This chain uses TRBV7-9 with TRBJ2-5; D remains unclear. There are 12 residues in the CDR3. The V end lost 7 bases, the J end lost 0 bases, and 6 bases lay between the germline ends. Germline V lookup: CDR1 SEHNR, CDR2 FQNEAQ (reference sequence).

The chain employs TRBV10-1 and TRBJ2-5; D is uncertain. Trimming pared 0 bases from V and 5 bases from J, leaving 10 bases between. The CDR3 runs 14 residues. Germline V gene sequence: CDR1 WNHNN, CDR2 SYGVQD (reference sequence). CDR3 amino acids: CASSESGPSETQYF. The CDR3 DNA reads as TGCGCCAGCAGTGAGTCGGGTCCCTCCGAGACCCAGTACTTC.

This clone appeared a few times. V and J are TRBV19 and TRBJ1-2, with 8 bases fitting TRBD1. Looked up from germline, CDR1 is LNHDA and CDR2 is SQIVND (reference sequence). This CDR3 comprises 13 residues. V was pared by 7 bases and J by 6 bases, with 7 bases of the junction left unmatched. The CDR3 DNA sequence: TGTGCCAGTACCGAAACAGGGGGAAATGGCTACACCTTC. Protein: CASTETGGNGYTF. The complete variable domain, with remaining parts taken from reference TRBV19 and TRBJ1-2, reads DGGITQSPKYLFRKEGQNVTLSCEQNLNHDAMYWYRQDPGQGLRLIYYSQIVNDFQKGDIAEGYSVSREKKESFPLTVTSAQKNPTAFYLCASTETGGNGYTFGSGTRLTVV.

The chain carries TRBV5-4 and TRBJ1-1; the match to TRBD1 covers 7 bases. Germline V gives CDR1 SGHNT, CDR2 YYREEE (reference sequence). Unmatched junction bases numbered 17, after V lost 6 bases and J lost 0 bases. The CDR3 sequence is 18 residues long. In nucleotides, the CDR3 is TGTGCCAGCAACCTGCGGCCAGGGGGGCGCCTCATGAACACTGAAGCTTTCTTT. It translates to CASNLRPGGRLMNTEAFF.

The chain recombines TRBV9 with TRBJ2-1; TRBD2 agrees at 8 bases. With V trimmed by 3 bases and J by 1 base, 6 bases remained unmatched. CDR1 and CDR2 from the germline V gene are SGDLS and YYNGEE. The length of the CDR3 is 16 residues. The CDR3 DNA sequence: TGTGCCAGCAGCGGGCTAGCGGGTCCTTCCTACAATGAGCAGTTCTTC. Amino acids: CASSGLAGPSYNEQFF.

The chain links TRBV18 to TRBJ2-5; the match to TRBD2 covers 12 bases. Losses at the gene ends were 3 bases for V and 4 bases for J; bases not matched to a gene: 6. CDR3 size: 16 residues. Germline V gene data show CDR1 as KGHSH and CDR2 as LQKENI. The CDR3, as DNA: TGTGCCAGCTCACCCCGGACTAGCGGGATCGGAGAGACCCAGTACTTC. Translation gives CASSPRTSGIGETQYF.

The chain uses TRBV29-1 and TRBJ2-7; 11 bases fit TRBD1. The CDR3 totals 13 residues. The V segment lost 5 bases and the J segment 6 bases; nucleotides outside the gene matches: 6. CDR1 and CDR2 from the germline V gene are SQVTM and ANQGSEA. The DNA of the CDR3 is TGCAGCGTTTCGGGACAGGGGGACGGCGAGCAGTACTTC. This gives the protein CSVSGQGDGEQYF.

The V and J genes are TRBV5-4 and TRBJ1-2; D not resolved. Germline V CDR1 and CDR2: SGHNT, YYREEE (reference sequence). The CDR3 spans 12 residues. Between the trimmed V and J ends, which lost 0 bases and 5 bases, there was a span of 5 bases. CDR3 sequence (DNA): TGTGCCAGCAGCTTGGATGGGTATGGCTACACCTTC. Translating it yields CASSLDGYGYTF.

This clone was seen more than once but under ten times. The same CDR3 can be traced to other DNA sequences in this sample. As DNA, the CDR3 is TGCAGCGTTGACCCCTCGGGACAGGGGATTGAGCAGTTCTTC. This encodes CSVDPSGQGIEQFF. The chain employs TRBV29-1 and TRBJ2-1; TRBD1 aligns across 10 bases. The CDR3 runs to 14 residues. The V and J ends lost 3 bases and 9 bases, in that order; junction bases with no gene match: 8. Germline CDR1 and CDR2: SQVTM and ANQGSEA.

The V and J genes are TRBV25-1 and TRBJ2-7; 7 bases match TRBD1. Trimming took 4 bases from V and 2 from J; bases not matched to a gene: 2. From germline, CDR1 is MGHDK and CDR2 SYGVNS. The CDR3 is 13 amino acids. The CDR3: CASSGGQPYEQYF. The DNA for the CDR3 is TGTGCCAGCAGTGGGGGACAGCCCTACGAGCAGTACTTC.

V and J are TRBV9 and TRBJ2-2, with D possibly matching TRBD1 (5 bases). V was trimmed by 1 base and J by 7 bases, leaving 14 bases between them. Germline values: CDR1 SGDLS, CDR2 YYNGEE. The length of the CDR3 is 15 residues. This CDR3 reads CASSVQVQGSGELFF. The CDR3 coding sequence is TGTGCCAGCAGCGTACAGGTCCAGGGCAGCGGGGAGCTGTTTTTT.

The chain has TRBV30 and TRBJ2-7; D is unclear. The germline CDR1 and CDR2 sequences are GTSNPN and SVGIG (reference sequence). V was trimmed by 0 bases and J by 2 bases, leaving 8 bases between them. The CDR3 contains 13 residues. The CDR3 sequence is CAWSVSAPYEQYF. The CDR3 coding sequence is TGTGCCTGGAGTGTATCAGCCCCCTACGAGCAGTACTTC.

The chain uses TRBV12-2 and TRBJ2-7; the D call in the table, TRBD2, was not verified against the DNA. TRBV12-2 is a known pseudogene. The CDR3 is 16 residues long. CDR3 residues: CASRLAFWGVGYEQYF. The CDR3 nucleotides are TGTGCAAGTCGCTTAGCCTTCTGGGGAGTTGGGTACGAGCAGTACTTC.

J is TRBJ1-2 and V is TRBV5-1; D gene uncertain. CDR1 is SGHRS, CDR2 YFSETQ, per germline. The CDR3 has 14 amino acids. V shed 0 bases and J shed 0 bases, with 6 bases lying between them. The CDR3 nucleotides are TGCGCCAGCAGCTTGGACGGGGCTAACTATGGCTACACCTTC. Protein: CASSLDGANYGYTF.

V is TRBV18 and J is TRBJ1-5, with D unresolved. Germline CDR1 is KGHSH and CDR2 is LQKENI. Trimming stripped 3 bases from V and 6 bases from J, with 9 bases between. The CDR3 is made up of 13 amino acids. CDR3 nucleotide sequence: TGTGCCAGCTCACCCAGAAATTTTCAGCCCCAGCATTTT. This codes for CASSPRNFQPQHF.

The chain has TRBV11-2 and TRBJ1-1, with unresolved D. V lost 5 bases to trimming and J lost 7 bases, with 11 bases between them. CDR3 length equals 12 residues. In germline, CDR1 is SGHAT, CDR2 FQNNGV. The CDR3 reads CASSLGDNEAFF. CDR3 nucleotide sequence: TGTGCCAGCAGCCTAGGCGATAATGAAGCTTTCTTT. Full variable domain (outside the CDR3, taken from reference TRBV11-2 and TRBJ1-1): EAGVAQSPRYKIIEKRQSVAFWCNPISGHATLYWYQQILGQGPKLLIQFQNNGVVDDSQLPKDRFSAERLKGVDSTLKIQPAKLEDSAVYLCASSLGDNEAFFGQGTRLTVV.

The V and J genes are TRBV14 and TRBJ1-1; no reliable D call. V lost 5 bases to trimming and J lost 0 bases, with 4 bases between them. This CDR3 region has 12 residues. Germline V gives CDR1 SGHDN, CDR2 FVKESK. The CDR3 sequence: CASSFLNTEAFF. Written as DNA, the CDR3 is TGTGCCAGCAGCTTCCTGAACACTGAAGCTTTCTTT. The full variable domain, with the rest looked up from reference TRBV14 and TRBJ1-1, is EAGVTQFPSHSVIEKGQTVTLRCDPISGHDNLYWYRRVMGKEIKFLLHFVKESKQDESGMPNNRFLAERTGGTYSTLKVQPAELEDSGVYFCASSFLNTEAFFGQGTRLTVV.

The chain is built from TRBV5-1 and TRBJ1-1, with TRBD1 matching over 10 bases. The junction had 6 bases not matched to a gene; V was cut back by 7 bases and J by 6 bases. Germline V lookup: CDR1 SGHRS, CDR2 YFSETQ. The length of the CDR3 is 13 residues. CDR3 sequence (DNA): TGCGCCAGCCGACAGGGGGCTGGAGCTGAAGCTTTCTTT. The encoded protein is CASRQGAGAEAFF.

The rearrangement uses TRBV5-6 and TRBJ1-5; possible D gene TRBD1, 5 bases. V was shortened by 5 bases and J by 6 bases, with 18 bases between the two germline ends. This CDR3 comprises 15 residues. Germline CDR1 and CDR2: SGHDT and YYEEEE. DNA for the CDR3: TGTGCCAGCAGGTCGGATCGGGGGTTATGTCAGCCCCAGCATTTT. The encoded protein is CASRSDRGLCQPQHF.

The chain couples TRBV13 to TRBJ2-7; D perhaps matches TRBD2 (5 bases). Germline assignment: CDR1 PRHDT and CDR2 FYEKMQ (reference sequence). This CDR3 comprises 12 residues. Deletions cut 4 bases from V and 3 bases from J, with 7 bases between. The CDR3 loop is CASSSSSYEQYF. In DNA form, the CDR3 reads TGTGCCAGCAGCTCTAGCAGCTACGAGCAGTACTTC.

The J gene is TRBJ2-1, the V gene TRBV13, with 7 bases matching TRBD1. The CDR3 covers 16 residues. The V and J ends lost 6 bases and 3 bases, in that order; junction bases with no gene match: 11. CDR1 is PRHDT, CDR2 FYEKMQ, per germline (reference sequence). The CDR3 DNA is TGTGCCAGCAGTGGGGCGGACAGGACAAGCTACAATGAGCAGTTCTTC. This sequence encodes CASSGADRTSYNEQFF.